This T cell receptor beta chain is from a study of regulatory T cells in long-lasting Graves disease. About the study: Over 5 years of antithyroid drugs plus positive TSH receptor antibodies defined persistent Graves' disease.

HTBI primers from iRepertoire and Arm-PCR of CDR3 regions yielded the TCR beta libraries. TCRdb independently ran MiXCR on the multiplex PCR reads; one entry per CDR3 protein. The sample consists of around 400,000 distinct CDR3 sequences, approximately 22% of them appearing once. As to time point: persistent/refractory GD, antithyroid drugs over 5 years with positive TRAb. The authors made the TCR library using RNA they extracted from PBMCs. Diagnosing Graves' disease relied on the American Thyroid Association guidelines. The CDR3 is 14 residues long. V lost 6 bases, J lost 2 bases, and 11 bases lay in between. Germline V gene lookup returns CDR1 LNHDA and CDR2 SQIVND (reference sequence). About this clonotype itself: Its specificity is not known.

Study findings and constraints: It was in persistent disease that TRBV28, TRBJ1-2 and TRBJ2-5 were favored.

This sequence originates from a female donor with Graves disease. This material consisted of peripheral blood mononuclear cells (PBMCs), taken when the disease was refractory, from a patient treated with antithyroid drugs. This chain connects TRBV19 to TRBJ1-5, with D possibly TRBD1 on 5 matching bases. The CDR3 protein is CASREAGRNQPQHF. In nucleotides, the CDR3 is TGTGCCAGTAGGGAGGCAGGGCGCAATCAGCCCCAGCATTTT.